This TCR beta chain was captured in a study of STAT5B mutations in CD4+ large granular lymphocyte leukemia. General study points: Patient CD4-sorted repertoires looked more clonal than healthy CD4+ repertoires, even without putative leukemic clones.

Remarks on this clone: Antigen specificity is unknown.

V was shortened by 2 bases and J by 7 bases, with 18 bases between the two germline ends. The germline CDR1 and CDR2 sequences are SGHAT and FQDESV (reference sequence). The CDR3 consists of 17 residues. Clones were read by immunoSEQ multiplex PCR, and TCRdb kept only the in-frame ones, dropping some. This sample yields fewer than 35,000 clones, of which 69% are seen a single time; approximately 2.5% belongs to the top ten. The sequencing sample was made of CD4+ T cells from blood buffy coats. The receptor comes from a human donor in good health. This sequence joins TRBV11-1 and TRBJ1-6; possible D gene TRBD1, 5 bases. In nucleotides, the CDR3 is TGTGCCAGCAGCTTATTGATAGGAGGAGGACACAATTCACCCCTCCACTTT. It translates to CASSLLIGGGHNSPLHF.